The clone carrying this TCR beta chain is labeled as medium-sized. Germline V lookup: CDR1 MNHNS, CDR2 SASEGT. The CDR3 loop spans 14 amino acids. V was pared by 4 bases and J by 7 bases, with 13 bases between. TCRdb recomputed clones from the PCR reads via MiXCR. The data hold some 55,000 clones, with roughly 30% observed a single time. This entry belongs to a study of metastatic and nonmetastatic thyroid tumors. Prior to thyroid surgery, none of the patients had received any treatment. The material sequenced was blood. V and J are TRBV6-1 and TRBJ1-4, with D tentatively TRBD1 (5 bases). This receptor was obtained from a female donor with papillary thyroid cancer or a benign thyroid nodule (not recorded which). Some clones in this sample may be carry-over from other donors' samples. Here the CDR3 DNA reads TGTGCCAGCAGTGTATCGGGGCAACGTGAAAAACTGTTTTTT. Protein sequence: CASSVSGQREKLFF.